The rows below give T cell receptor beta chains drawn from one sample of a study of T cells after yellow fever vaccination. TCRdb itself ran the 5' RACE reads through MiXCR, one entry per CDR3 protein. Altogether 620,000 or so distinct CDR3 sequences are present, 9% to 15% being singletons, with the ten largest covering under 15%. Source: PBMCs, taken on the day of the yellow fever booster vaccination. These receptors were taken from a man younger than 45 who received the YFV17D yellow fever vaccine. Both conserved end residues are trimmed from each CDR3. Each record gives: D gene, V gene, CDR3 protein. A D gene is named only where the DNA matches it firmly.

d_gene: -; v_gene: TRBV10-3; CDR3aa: ATVGDTEAF
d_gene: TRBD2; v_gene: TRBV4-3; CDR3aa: ASSRETTSGIDTQY
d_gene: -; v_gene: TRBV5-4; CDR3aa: ASSWTSNTEAF
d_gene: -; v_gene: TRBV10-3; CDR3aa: AISAAGVGTEAF
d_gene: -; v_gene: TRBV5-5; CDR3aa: ASSSIPHEQF
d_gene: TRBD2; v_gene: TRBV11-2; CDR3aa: ASTELGLAGEDTQY
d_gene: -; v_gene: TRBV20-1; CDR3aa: SASTGKVEQY
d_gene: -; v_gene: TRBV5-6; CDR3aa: ASSFASGINTEAF
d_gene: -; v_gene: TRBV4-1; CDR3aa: ASSQEDGAPGMQF
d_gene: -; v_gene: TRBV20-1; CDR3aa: SARVVAAGSSYEQY
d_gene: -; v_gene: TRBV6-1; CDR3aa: ASSAGVNSPLH
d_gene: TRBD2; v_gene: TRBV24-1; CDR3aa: ATSDFPTSGQETQY
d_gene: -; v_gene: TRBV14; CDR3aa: ASSLGGGPQH
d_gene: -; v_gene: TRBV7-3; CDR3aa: ASSLGGSYGYT
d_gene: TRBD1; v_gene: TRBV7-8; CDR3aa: ASSRRQGPDTQY
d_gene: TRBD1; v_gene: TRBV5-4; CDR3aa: ASSSRGTGGTEAF
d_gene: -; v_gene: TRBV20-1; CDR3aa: SARSVSGPQETQY
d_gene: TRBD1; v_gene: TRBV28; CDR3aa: ASSLTYRGYEQY
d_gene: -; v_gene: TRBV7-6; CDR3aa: ASSVTGATNTGELF
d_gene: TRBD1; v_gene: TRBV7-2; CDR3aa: ASSLRKPSQGGAGNTIY
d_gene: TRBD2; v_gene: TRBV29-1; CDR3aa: SAKGLAGANTGELF
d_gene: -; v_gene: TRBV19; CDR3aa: ATRSGHYSGANVLT
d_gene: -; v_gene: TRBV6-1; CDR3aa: ASSSGGSANYGYT
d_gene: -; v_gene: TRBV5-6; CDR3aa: ASSLGKTSRGETQY
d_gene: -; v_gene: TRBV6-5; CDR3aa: ASREQF
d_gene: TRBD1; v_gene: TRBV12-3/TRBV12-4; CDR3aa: ASFLTGGYPSSGANVLT
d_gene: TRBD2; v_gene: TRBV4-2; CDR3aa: ASSQEIASGPGELF
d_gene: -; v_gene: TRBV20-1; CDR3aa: SARDSGQGRFYEQY
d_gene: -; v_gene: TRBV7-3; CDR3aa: ASSTHGTGELF
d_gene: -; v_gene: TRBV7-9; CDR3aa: ASSSGRFAEKLF
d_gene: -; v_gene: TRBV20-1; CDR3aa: SVNDARLVVDTQY
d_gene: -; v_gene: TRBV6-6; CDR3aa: ASSGAEGELF
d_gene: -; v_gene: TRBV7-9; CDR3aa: ASSSGSHEQY
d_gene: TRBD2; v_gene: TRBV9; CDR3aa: ASSVGASGLNTGELF
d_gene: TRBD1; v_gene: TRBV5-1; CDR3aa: ASSDPGTGAYEQY
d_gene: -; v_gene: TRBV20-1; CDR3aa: SARSPGSNQPQH